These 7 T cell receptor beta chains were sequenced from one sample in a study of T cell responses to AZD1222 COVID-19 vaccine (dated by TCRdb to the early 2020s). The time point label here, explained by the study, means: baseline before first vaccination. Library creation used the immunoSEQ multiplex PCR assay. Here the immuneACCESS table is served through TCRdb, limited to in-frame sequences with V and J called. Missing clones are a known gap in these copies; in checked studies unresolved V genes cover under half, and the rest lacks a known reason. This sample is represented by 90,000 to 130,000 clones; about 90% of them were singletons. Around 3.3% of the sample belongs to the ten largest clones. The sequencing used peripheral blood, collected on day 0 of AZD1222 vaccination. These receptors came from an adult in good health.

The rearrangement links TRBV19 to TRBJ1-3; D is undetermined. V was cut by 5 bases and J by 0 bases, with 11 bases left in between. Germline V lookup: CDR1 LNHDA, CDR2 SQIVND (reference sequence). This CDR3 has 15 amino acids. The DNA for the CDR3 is TGTGCCAGTAGTGCTACAGATTCCTCTGGAAACACCATATATTTT. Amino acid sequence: CASSATDSSGNTIYF.

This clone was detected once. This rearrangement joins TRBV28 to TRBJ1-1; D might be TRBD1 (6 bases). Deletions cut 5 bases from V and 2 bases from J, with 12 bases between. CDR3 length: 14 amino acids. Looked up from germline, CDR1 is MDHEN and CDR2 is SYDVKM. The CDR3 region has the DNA TGTGCCAGCAGTAGGACAGACATTAACACTGAAGCTTTCTTT. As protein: CASSRTDINTEAFF.

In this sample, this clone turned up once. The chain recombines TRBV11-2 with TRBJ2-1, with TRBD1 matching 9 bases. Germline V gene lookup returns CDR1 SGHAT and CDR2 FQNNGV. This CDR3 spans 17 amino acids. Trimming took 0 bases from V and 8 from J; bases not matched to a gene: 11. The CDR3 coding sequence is TGTGCCAGCAGCTTAGATCCGGGACAGGGAATCAGGGATGAGCAGTTCTTC. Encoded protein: CASSLDPGQGIRDEQFF.

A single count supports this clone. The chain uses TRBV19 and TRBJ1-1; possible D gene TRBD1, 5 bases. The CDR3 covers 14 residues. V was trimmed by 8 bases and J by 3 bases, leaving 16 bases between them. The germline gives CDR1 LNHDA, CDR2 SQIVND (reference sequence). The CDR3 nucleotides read TGTGCCAGTCAGACACGGGGGTCGGACACTGAAGCTTTCTTT. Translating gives CASQTRGSDTEAFF.

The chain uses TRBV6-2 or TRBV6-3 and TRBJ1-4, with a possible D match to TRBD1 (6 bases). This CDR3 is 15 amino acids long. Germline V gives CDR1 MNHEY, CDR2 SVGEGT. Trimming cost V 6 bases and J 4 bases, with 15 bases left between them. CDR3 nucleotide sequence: TGTGCCAGCAGCAAGGCCGGGACAATTAATGAAAAACTGTTTTTT. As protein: CASSKAGTINEKLFF.

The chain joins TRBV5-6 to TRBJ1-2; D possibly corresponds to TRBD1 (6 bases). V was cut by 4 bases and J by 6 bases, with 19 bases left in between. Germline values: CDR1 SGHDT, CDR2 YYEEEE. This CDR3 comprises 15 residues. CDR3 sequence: CASSLYGIGGHGYTF. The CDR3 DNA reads TGTGCCAGCAGCCTCTACGGCATAGGGGGACATGGCTACACCTTC.

The chain's CDR3 is CASSPAYQSGRETQYF. As DNA, the CDR3 is TGTGCCAGCAGCCCCGCTTATCAATCAGGGCGGGAGACCCAGTACTTC. This chain links TRBV7-3 with TRBJ2-5, with a possible D match to TRBD1 (5 bases). CDR3 length: 16 amino acids. Germline V gives CDR1 SGHTA, CDR2 FQGTGA. The ends were cut back, 5 bases at V and 5 bases at J, with 21 bases in the middle.